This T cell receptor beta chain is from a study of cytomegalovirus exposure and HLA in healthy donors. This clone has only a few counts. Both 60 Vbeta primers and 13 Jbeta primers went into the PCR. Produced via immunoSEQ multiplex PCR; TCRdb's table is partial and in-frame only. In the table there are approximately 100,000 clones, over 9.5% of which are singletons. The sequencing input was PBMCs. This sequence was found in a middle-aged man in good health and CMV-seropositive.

The chain's CDR3 is CASSLVRDQETQYF. As DNA, the CDR3 is TGTGCCAGCAGCTTAGTGAGGGATCAAGAGACCCAGTACTTC. V usage is TRBV7-9 and J usage is TRBJ2-5; tentatively, D is TRBD2 (5 bases). This CDR3 spans 14 amino acids. Trimming removed 1 base from V and 2 bases from J, with 8 bases in between. Germline CDR1 and CDR2: SEHNR and FQNEAQ (reference sequence). The whole variable domain, remainder taken from reference TRBV7-9 and TRBJ2-5, is DTGVSQNPRHKITKRGQNVTFRCDPISEHNRLYWYRQTLGQGPEFLTYFQNEAQLEKSRLLSDRFSAERPKGSFSTLEIQRTEQGDSAMYLCASSLVRDQETQYFGPGTRLLVL.